This T cell receptor (beta chain) comes out of a study of Ad26.COV2.S vaccination and SARS-CoV-2 variants. Study conclusions and caveats: Placebo recipients trailed vaccine recipients in spike-specific TCR breadth.

TCRdb's copy holds only in-frame clones and misses some; the assay was immunoSEQ multiplex PCR. The table lists roughly 300,000 clones, roughly 90% of them singletons. Trimming took 7 bases from V and 0 from J; bases not matched to a gene: 6. The CDR3 runs to 15 residues. Germline assignment: CDR1 MNHNY and CDR2 SVGAGI (reference sequence). As to this clone: The antigen is unknown.

Regarding treatment: 15 to 20 received Ad26.COV2.S at low or high dose, single or two shots; about 5 received placebo; per-sample allocation not given. Each sample was drawn 63 days after the first injection (of vaccine or placebo). The specimen comprised peripheral blood, sampled in a trial of Ad26.COV2.S vaccine versus placebo. V usage is TRBV6-6 and J usage is TRBJ2-7; TRBD2 matches 10 bases. This clonotype originated in a person aged 18-65 years who received the Ad26.COV2.S COVID-19 vaccine or a placebo. The CDR3 sequence: CASTSGLAVSYEQYF. The CDR3 nucleotides are TGTGCCAGCACCTCCGGACTAGCGGTCTCCTACGAGCAGTACTTC.